This TCR beta chain was identified in a study of T-cell reconstitution after alpha-beta-depleted transplantation in children. There are 11 residues in the CDR3. Trimming removed 7 bases from V and 0 bases from J, with 3 bases in between. The TCRbeta library incorporated unique molecular identifiers. MiXCR was run by TCRdb on the PCR reads, yielding one entry per CDR3 protein. The data hold approximately 240,000 distinct CDR3 sequences, with approximately 9.5% observed a single time. This clonotype was seen at least ten times. This specimen consisted of PBMCs from the stem cell graft donor, obtained from the stem cell graft. The origin of this receptor is a human donor who donated a stem cell graft to a child with acute lymphoblastic leukemia. The chain uses TRBV12-3 or TRBV12-4 and TRBJ2-5; D remains unclear. CDR3 residues: CASNYQETQYF. The CDR3 coding sequence is TGTGCCAGCAATTACCAAGAGACCCAGTACTTC.